Detailed here is one T cell receptor beta chain. No antigen is known for it. The data were obtained in a study of T-cell reconstitution after alpha-beta-depleted transplantation in children. The authors prepared the TCRbeta library with unique molecular identifiers. TCRdb itself ran the PCR reads through MiXCR, one entry per CDR3 protein. The sample lists about 980,000 distinct CDR3 sequences, less than 30% occurring once. Study findings and constraints: A year post-transplant, T-cell counts and diversity derived mostly from newly produced T cells.

The length of the CDR3 is 10 residues. The germline gives CDR1 MGHDK, CDR2 SYGVNS. Trimming pared 4 bases from V and 9 bases from J, leaving 6 bases between. The sequencing used PBMCs, mostly from graft donor cells, collected 360 days after TCRalphabeta/CD19-depleted stem cell transplant. The clonotype comes from a boy younger than two who had a stem cell transplant for SCID, so the T cells may come from the graft donor. V usage is TRBV25-1 and J usage is TRBJ1-1; weak D call: TRBD1 (6 bases). The chain's CDR3 is CASSGDKAFF. The CDR3 DNA sequence: TGTGCCAGCAGTGGGGACAAAGCTTTCTTT.